Listed below are T cell receptor beta chains from one sample, sequenced in a study of response to subunit inactivated influenza vaccine. MiXCR, run by TCRdb on the RT-PCR reads, gives a single entry per CDR3 protein. The sample has roughly 500,000 distinct CDR3 sequences, about 15% seen once. This sample comprised CD4+ T cells sorted from PBMCs, obtained 23 to 25 months after vaccination. The source is a man aged 50-75 years who received an inactivated influenza vaccine. The CDR3 runs from the conserved cysteine through the conserved F or W. Each record gives: J gene, D gene, V gene, clone size, CDR3 DNA, CDR3 protein. The D gene is left open where the match is weak. For some rows the clone size is stated as once, few or many, or as a class when expanded; others skip it.

j_call: TRBJ1-1; d_call: -; v_call: TRBV5-1; clone_size: few; cdr3_nt: TGCGCCAGCAGCGAAAGAAGGGCCCGGAGTAACACTGAAGCTTTCTTT; cdr3_aa: CASSERRARSNTEAFF
j_call: TRBJ2-7; d_call: -; v_call: TRBV10-3; clone_size: -; cdr3_nt: TGTGCCATCAGTACAGACGTGGGAGAGAGGGAGCAGTACTTC; cdr3_aa: CAISTDVGEREQYF
j_call: TRBJ2-1; d_call: -; v_call: TRBV20-1; clone_size: few; cdr3_nt: TGCAGTGCCCCGGGACTCCCCTACAATGAGCAGTTCTTC; cdr3_aa: CSAPGLPYNEQFF
j_call: TRBJ1-2; d_call: -; v_call: TRBV3-1; clone_size: few; cdr3_nt: TGTGCCAGCAGCCAAACCGATGTCTATGGCTACACCTTC; cdr3_aa: CASSQTDVYGYTF
j_call: TRBJ2-2; d_call: -; v_call: TRBV5-1; clone_size: few; cdr3_nt: TGCGCCAGCAGCTTGGTGTGGGGGAACGGGGAGCTGTTTTTT; cdr3_aa: CASSLVWGNGELFF
j_call: TRBJ2-7; d_call: -; v_call: TRBV4-1; clone_size: few; cdr3_nt: TGCGCCAGCAGCCTGGCGGGCAACGTAGCCCCCTACGAGCAGTACTTC; cdr3_aa: CASSLAGNVAPYEQYF
j_call: TRBJ2-7; d_call: -; v_call: TRBV10-3; clone_size: few; cdr3_nt: TGTGCCTCCACATCCTCGGCGGGTCTAATTGACGAGCAGTACTTC; cdr3_aa: CASTSSAGLIDEQYF
j_call: TRBJ2-7; d_call: -; v_call: TRBV5-1; clone_size: few; cdr3_nt: TGCGCCAGCAGCTTGGAGACAGGCTACGAGCAGTACTTC; cdr3_aa: CASSLETGYEQYF
j_call: TRBJ2-1; d_call: -; v_call: TRBV15; clone_size: few; cdr3_nt: TGTGCCACCAGCAGAGAAGCGACGTCCTCCTACAATGAGCAGTTCTTC; cdr3_aa: CATSREATSSYNEQFF
j_call: TRBJ2-1; d_call: -; v_call: TRBV20-1; clone_size: few; cdr3_nt: TGCAGTGCTAGGACGGATGAGCAGTTCTTC; cdr3_aa: CSARTDEQFF
j_call: TRBJ1-6; d_call: -; v_call: TRBV12-3/TRBV12-4; clone_size: many; cdr3_nt: TGTGCCAGCAGCACTTGGACGGATAATTCACCCCTCCACTTT; cdr3_aa: CASSTWTDNSPLHF
j_call: TRBJ2-7; d_call: -; v_call: TRBV14; clone_size: -; cdr3_nt: TGTGCCAGCAGCCAAGATGTTGGACTAAGCCTGCAGTACTTC; cdr3_aa: CASSQDVGLSLQYF
j_call: TRBJ2-1; d_call: -; v_call: TRBV5-1; clone_size: -; cdr3_nt: TGCGCCAGCACCCCCCTAGCGCAGTCCTACAATGAGCAGTTCTTC; cdr3_aa: CASTPLAQSYNEQFF
j_call: TRBJ2-6; d_call: TRBD2; v_call: TRBV15; clone_size: few; cdr3_nt: TGTGCCACCAGCTTAAGAACGGGACTAGCGATTAGCTCTGGGGCCAACGTCCTGACTTTC; cdr3_aa: CATSLRTGLAISSGANVLTF
j_call: TRBJ2-7; d_call: TRBD1; v_call: TRBV7-3; clone_size: few; cdr3_nt: TGTGCCAGCAGCTCTTTGCCCGGACAGGGCTACGAGCAGTACTTC; cdr3_aa: CASSSLPGQGYEQYF
j_call: TRBJ2-7; d_call: TRBD1; v_call: TRBV6-1; clone_size: few; cdr3_nt: TGTGCCAGCAGACCCCGGGACAGGGGCTCCCACGAGCAGTACTTC; cdr3_aa: CASRPRDRGSHEQYF
j_call: TRBJ1-5; d_call: TRBD1; v_call: TRBV15; clone_size: few; cdr3_nt: TGTGCCACCAGCAGAGTAGGACAGGGGGGTAGCAATCAGCCCCAGCATTTT; cdr3_aa: CATSRVGQGGSNQPQHF
j_call: TRBJ1-3; d_call: -; v_call: TRBV12-3/TRBV12-4; clone_size: -; cdr3_nt: TGTGCCAGCAAATTAACCCCCGACTCTGGAAACACCATATATTTT; cdr3_aa: CASKLTPDSGNTIYF
j_call: TRBJ2-7; d_call: TRBD2; v_call: TRBV28; clone_size: -; cdr3_nt: TGTGCCAGCTTGCCTAGCGGGCGACGCTCCTACGAGCAGTACTTC; cdr3_aa: CASLPSGRRSYEQYF
j_call: TRBJ2-5; d_call: TRBD2; v_call: TRBV7-2; clone_size: -; cdr3_nt: TGTGCCAGCAGCTTATGGTCGGGGGGGCCGGAGACCCAGTACTTC; cdr3_aa: CASSLWSGGPETQYF
j_call: TRBJ2-1; d_call: TRBD1; v_call: TRBV9; clone_size: few; cdr3_nt: TGTGCCAGCAGCAATCCGGGACAGGGGGCAAATGAGCAGTTCTTC; cdr3_aa: CASSNPGQGANEQFF
j_call: TRBJ2-1; d_call: TRBD1; v_call: TRBV20-1; clone_size: -; cdr3_nt: TGCAGTGCTAGAGGCCAGGGGGATAATGAGCAGTTCTTC; cdr3_aa: CSARGQGDNEQFF
j_call: TRBJ1-5; d_call: -; v_call: TRBV12-3/TRBV12-4; clone_size: few; cdr3_nt: TGTGCCAGCAGTCCCCGGACAGCGGGTTTAGGCAATCAGCCCCAGCATTTT; cdr3_aa: CASSPRTAGLGNQPQHF
j_call: TRBJ2-6; d_call: -; v_call: TRBV5-1; clone_size: -; cdr3_nt: TGCGCCAGCAGGGCAGGGTATAGGTCTGGGGCCAACGTCCTGACTTTC; cdr3_aa: CASRAGYRSGANVLTF
j_call: TRBJ1-5; d_call: -; v_call: TRBV11-2; clone_size: many; cdr3_nt: TGTGCCAGCAGCTTAGGAGGGAGTGGTCAGCCCCAGCATTTT; cdr3_aa: CASSLGGSGQPQHF
j_call: TRBJ1-4; d_call: -; v_call: TRBV20-1; clone_size: -; cdr3_nt: TGCAGTGCTAGAGGCCAGGATGGCGAAAAACTGTTTTTT; cdr3_aa: CSARGQDGEKLFF
j_call: TRBJ1-1; d_call: -; v_call: TRBV20-1; clone_size: many; cdr3_nt: TGCAGTGCGCTGTGGGGTTACACTGAAGCTTTCTTT; cdr3_aa: CSALWGYTEAFF
j_call: TRBJ1-5; d_call: -; v_call: TRBV5-1; clone_size: -; cdr3_nt: TGCGCCAGCAGCTTAGACGGTTTTTCGGGGCAGCCCCAGCATTTT; cdr3_aa: CASSLDGFSGQPQHF
j_call: TRBJ2-1; d_call: -; v_call: TRBV5-6; clone_size: -; cdr3_nt: TGTGCCAGCAGCCCGCGGCCTGTTGAGCCAGACTACAATGAGCAGTTCTTC; cdr3_aa: CASSPRPVEPDYNEQFF
j_call: TRBJ2-7; d_call: -; v_call: TRBV6-1; clone_size: few; cdr3_nt: TGTGCCAGCGCCATCCGGAGTGGGCCCTACGAGCAGTACTTC; cdr3_aa: CASAIRSGPYEQYF
j_call: TRBJ1-2; d_call: TRBD1; v_call: TRBV3-1; clone_size: -; cdr3_nt: TGTGCCAGCAGCCATCTGGGACAGGGGAACTATGGCTACACCTTC; cdr3_aa: CASSHLGQGNYGYTF
j_call: TRBJ2-1; d_call: -; v_call: TRBV3-1; clone_size: few; cdr3_nt: TGTGCCAGCAGCCCCCTGGCGGGGCTCACTCACAATGAGCAGTTCTTC; cdr3_aa: CASSPLAGLTHNEQFF
j_call: TRBJ1-1; d_call: -; v_call: TRBV5-1; clone_size: few; cdr3_nt: TGCGCCAGCAGCATCTCCGGGGGCGACACTGAAGCTTTCTTT; cdr3_aa: CASSISGGDTEAFF
j_call: TRBJ2-4; d_call: -; v_call: TRBV15; clone_size: few; cdr3_nt: TGTGCCACCAGCAGAAGTGGCGGTTCCGTCGGATTCAAAAACATTCAGTACTTC; cdr3_aa: CATSRSGGSVGFKNIQYF
j_call: TRBJ1-2; d_call: -; v_call: TRBV28; clone_size: -; cdr3_nt: TGTGCCAGCAGTTTGGGTCCCAGCTACTATGGCTACACCTTC; cdr3_aa: CASSLGPSYYGYTF
j_call: TRBJ2-1; d_call: TRBD2; v_call: TRBV18; clone_size: few; cdr3_nt: TGTGCCAGCTCATATACTAGCGGGGGGGCCGATCGCGCCTACAATGAGCAGTTCTTC; cdr3_aa: CASSYTSGGADRAYNEQFF
j_call: TRBJ1-1; d_call: -; v_call: TRBV11-2; clone_size: many; cdr3_nt: TGTGCCAGCAGCTCAACAGGAAGTGGGAGAGCGAACACTGAAGCTTTCTTT; cdr3_aa: CASSSTGSGRANTEAFF
j_call: TRBJ2-6; d_call: -; v_call: TRBV5-1; clone_size: -; cdr3_nt: TGCGCCAGCAGCCCGACAGTACTTGGGGGGGCCAACGTCCTGACTTTC; cdr3_aa: CASSPTVLGGANVLTF
j_call: TRBJ2-7; d_call: -; v_call: TRBV20-1; clone_size: -; cdr3_nt: TGCAGTGCTAGACAAATATTAGAGCAGTACTTC; cdr3_aa: CSARQILEQYF
j_call: TRBJ2-3; d_call: TRBD2; v_call: TRBV11-1; clone_size: -; cdr3_nt: TGTGCCAGCAGCTTAGCGGCGACTAGCCACACAGATACGCAGTATTTT; cdr3_aa: CASSLAATSHTDTQYF